Below, 28 T cell receptor beta chains from the same sample are listed, as sequenced in a study of control samples from healthy donors and cancer patients. This table comes from immunoSEQ multiplex PCR, and its TCRdb copy is limited to in-frame clones, with some not included. The sample includes about 86,000 clones, 90% to 95% seen only once; the top ten take 4.5% to 6%. The sample consisted of blood. The receptor set was obtained from a woman aged 18 to 35 in good health.

The chain has TRBV28 and TRBJ1-6; the match to TRBD1 covers 7 bases. CDR3 length equals 14 residues. The germline V gene encodes CDR1 MDHEN and CDR2 SYDVKM. Unmatched junction bases numbered 13, after V lost 7 bases and J lost 13 bases. DNA of the CDR3: TGTGCCAGCAACTACAGGGGTGGTGTTCTCCCCCTCCACTTT. Amino acid sequence: CASNYRGGVLPLHF.

A note on this clone: An end of the junction does not agree with germline; a read error may underlie this. V usage is TRBV10-2 and J usage is TRBJ2-7, with TRBD2 as a possible D gene (5 bases). CDR1 and CDR2 (germline): WSHSY, SAAADI. The CDR3 runs 14 residues. CDR3 region: CASRESGSSYEQYF. CDR3 in DNA: TGCGCCAGCAGGGAGTCTGGGAGTTCCTACGAGCAGTACTTC.

V and J are TRBV12-3 or TRBV12-4 and TRBJ2-1; no reliable D call. V gave up 3 bases and J gave up 9 bases, with 9 bases separating them. CDR3 length equals 12 residues. The CDR3 DNA follows: TGTGCCAGCAGTTTTAGTGCGCTTGAGCAGTTCTTC. As protein: CASSFSALEQFF.

The chain employs TRBV5-5 and TRBJ1-2, with no clear D. Germline assignment: CDR1 SGHKS and CDR2 YYEKEE (reference sequence). This CDR3 spans 13 amino acids. The V and J ends lost 3 bases and 8 bases respectively, with 14 bases between them. CDR3 sequence (DNA): TGTGCCAGCAGCTCGAGAAAGGGAGTCGGCTACACCTTC. Translated: CASSSRKGVGYTF.

This clone has just one count. The chain carries TRBV5-6 and TRBJ2-5; D possibly corresponds to TRBD2 (5 bases). The CDR3 spans 14 residues. CDR1 is SGHDT and CDR2 is YYEEEE in the germline V gene. Trimming took 2 bases from V and 2 from J, leaving 10 bases between them. The CDR3 protein is CASSLTGRQETQYF. In DNA, the CDR3 is TGTGCCAGCAGCTTAACGGGGAGACAAGAGACCCAGTACTTC. Filled out from reference TRBV5-6 and TRBJ2-5, the complete variable domain reads DAGVTQSPTHLIKTRGQQVTLRCSPKSGHDTVSWYQQALGQGPQFIFQYYEEEERQRGNFPDRFSGHQFPNYSSELNVNALLLGDSALYLCASSLTGRQETQYFGPGTRLLVL.

On this clone: Other DNA sequences in the sample encode the same CDR3. The chain is built from TRBV5-6 and TRBJ1-2; TRBD1 agrees at 12 bases. Unmatched junction bases numbered 4, after V lost 0 bases and J lost 10 bases. Germline V gives CDR1 SGHDT, CDR2 YYEEEE. The CDR3 spans 14 residues. The CDR3 DNA follows: TGTGCCAGCAGCTTGGGGGACAGGGGGCGAGACTACACCTTC. Its translation is CASSLGDRGRDYTF.

The DNA for the CDR3 is TGTGCCAGCAGCCAAAGAAGGGCAGGGGGTACTGAAGCTTTCTTT. This codes for CASSQRRAGGTEAFF. The chain combines TRBV3-1 (or the pseudogene TRBV3-2) with TRBJ1-1; 7 nucleotides match TRBD1. Trimming took 2 bases from V and 5 from J; bases not matched to a gene: 8. The CDR3 runs 15 residues. CDR1 is LGHDT and CDR2 is YNNKEL in the germline V gene (reference sequence).

About this clone: The junction departs from the called germline gene at one end, perhaps through a read error. The chain uses TRBV4-1 and TRBJ2-1, with 12 bases aligning to TRBD2. The CDR3 is made up of 19 amino acids. CDR1 is MGHRA, CDR2 YSYEKL, per germline. DNA for the CDR3: TGCGCCAGCAGCCTGATTGGGCTAGCGGGAGGGTCCTCCAACAATGAGCAGTTCTTC. It specifies CASSLIGLAGGSSNNEQFF.

The genes are TRBV20-1 and TRBJ2-7; D gene ambiguous. Trimming left V 7 bases short and J 3 bases short, with 7 bases between. The CDR3 is made up of 10 amino acids. CDR1 and CDR2 from the germline V gene are DFQATT and SNEGSKA (reference sequence). As DNA, the CDR3 is TGCAGTGTTATAAACTACGAGCAGTACTTC. Its translation: CSVINYEQYF.

The chain couples TRBV25-1 to TRBJ2-7, with 7 bases lining up with TRBD2. The CDR3 sequence is 17 residues long. Germline V CDR1 and CDR2: MGHDK, SYGVNS. V was pared by 8 bases and J by 2 bases, with 18 bases of the junction left unmatched. The CDR3 here is CASEEPLAGERTYEQYF. The DNA for the CDR3 is TGTGCCAGCGAAGAGCCACTTGCGGGAGAAAGGACCTACGAGCAGTACTTC.

The rearrangement joins TRBV19 to TRBJ1-1, with no clear D. The CDR3 length is 14 residues. Germline V lookup: CDR1 LNHDA, CDR2 SQIVND (reference sequence). V dropped 6 bases and J dropped 2 bases, with 13 bases sitting between them. CDR3 coding DNA: TGTGCCAGTAGCCCCTACCGAGAAAACACTGAAGCTTTCTTT. This encodes CASSPYRENTEAFF.

The gene calls are TRBV19 and TRBJ2-5, with TRBD1 matching 8 bases. V shed 5 bases and J 4 bases; nucleotides not matched to a gene: 9. Germline lookup yields CDR1 LNHDA and CDR2 SQIVND (reference sequence). This CDR3 has 15 amino acids. CDR3 residues: CASSSSGQGGETQYF. DNA of the CDR3: TGTGCCAGTAGTTCCAGTGGACAGGGAGGAGAGACCCAGTACTTC. Complete variable domain (other parts from reference TRBV19 and TRBJ2-5): DGGITQSPKYLFRKEGQNVTLSCEQNLNHDAMYWYRQDPGQGLRLIYYSQIVNDFQKGDIAEGYSVSREKKESFPLTVTSAQKNPTAFYLCASSSSGQGGETQYFGPGTRLLVL.

Here the CDR3 DNA reads TGTGCCAGCAGCTTAACAGAGAGCAATCAGCCCCAGCATTTT. This sequence encodes CASSLTESNQPQHF. The V call is TRBV7-8, the J call TRBJ1-5; unclear D gene. Trimming left V 2 bases short and J 1 base short, with 6 bases between. Per the germline V gene, CDR1 is SGHVS and CDR2 is FQNEAQ. The CDR3 totals 14 residues.

This clone was seen a single time. The chain uses TRBV5-6 and TRBJ1-3; D not certain. Trimming removed 1 base at V and 0 bases at J, with 5 bases between. The CDR3 runs 14 residues. CDR1 and CDR2 (germline): SGHDT, YYEEEE. The chain's CDR3 is CASSLSISGNTIYF. As DNA, the CDR3 is TGTGCCAGCAGCTTGAGTATCTCTGGAAACACCATATATTTT.

The rearrangement links TRBV19 to TRBJ1-1; no reliable D call. The CDR3 sequence is 14 residues long. CDR1 and CDR2 (germline): LNHDA, SQIVND (reference sequence). Trimming cost V 2 bases and J 1 base, with 8 bases left between them. The chain's CDR3 is CASSISGPNTEAFF. In nucleotides, the CDR3 is TGTGCCAGTAGTATAAGCGGGCCGAACACTGAAGCTTTCTTT. The full variable domain, its missing parts supplied by reference TRBV19 and TRBJ1-1, is DGGITQSPKYLFRKEGQNVTLSCEQNLNHDAMYWYRQDPGQGLRLIYYSQIVNDFQKGDIAEGYSVSREKKESFPLTVTSAQKNPTAFYLCASSISGPNTEAFFGQGTRLTVV.

This sequence joins TRBV27 and TRBJ2-5; possible D gene TRBD1, 6 bases. The CDR3 consists of 14 residues. The V gene lost 5 bases and the J gene lost 2 bases, with 12 bases spanning the gap. Germline CDR1 and CDR2: MNHEY and SMNVEV (reference sequence). CDR3 protein: CASSPSGVQETQYF. As DNA, the CDR3 is TGTGCCAGCAGTCCATCAGGGGTACAAGAGACCCAGTACTTC.

The chain carries TRBV5-1 and TRBJ2-2; D might be TRBD1 (5 bases). This CDR3 comprises 14 residues. Between the trimmed V and J ends, which lost 0 bases and 6 bases, there was a span of 9 bases. Germline V gene lookup returns CDR1 SGHRS and CDR2 YFSETQ. The CDR3 sequence: CASSLDGAAGELFF. In nucleotides, the CDR3 is TGCGCCAGCAGCTTGGATGGGGCGGCCGGGGAGCTGTTTTTT.

This clone was counted once. The chain joins TRBV6-4 to TRBJ2-3; 8 nucleotides line up with TRBD1. The CDR3 sequence is 17 residues long. Germline lookup yields CDR1 MRHNA and CDR2 SNTAGT. Trimming cost V 1 base and J 2 bases; bases outside gene matches: 8. The CDR3 DNA follows: TGTGCCAGCAGTGACTTCCACTCAGGGGGCTCCACAGATACGCAGTATTTT. Protein sequence: CASSDFHSGGSTDTQYF.

This clone came up once. V gene TRBV7-9 combines with J gene TRBJ2-7, with 8 bases that match TRBD1. The CDR3 has 14 amino acids. Germline CDR1 is SEHNR and CDR2 is FQNEAQ (reference sequence). V dropped 4 bases and J dropped 5; count of bases not matched to a gene: 7. CDR3 amino acids: CASSSGTGVHEQYF. The CDR3, as DNA: TGTGCCAGCAGCTCCGGGACAGGCGTACACGAGCAGTACTTC.

The chain couples TRBV15 to TRBJ1-2; 7 positions match TRBD1. This CDR3 comprises 15 residues. Losses at the gene ends were 0 bases for V and 5 bases for J; bases not matched to a gene: 6. Germline lookup yields CDR1 LNHNV and CDR2 YYDKDF (reference sequence). In DNA form, the CDR3 reads TGTGCCACCAGCAGAGAACGCGGGACAGCTTATGGCTACACCTTC. This gives the protein CATSRERGTAYGYTF.

The chain links TRBV5-4 to TRBJ2-1; weak D call: TRBD1 (6 bases). The germline V gene has CDR1 SGHNT and CDR2 YYREEE (reference sequence). Trimming cost V 7 bases and J 0 bases, with 14 bases left between them. CDR3 length: 15 amino acids. The CDR3 reads CASRTDRHSYNEQFF. The CDR3, as DNA: TGTGCCAGCCGCACGGACAGACACTCCTACAATGAGCAGTTCTTC. Full variable domain (rest looked up from reference TRBV5-4 and TRBJ2-1): ETGVTQSPTHLIKTRGQQVTLRCSSQSGHNTVSWYQQALGQGPQFIFQYYREEENGRGNFPPRFSGLQFPNYSSELNVNALELDDSALYLCASRTDRHSYNEQFFGPGTRLTVL.

The chain employs TRBV28 and TRBJ2-2, with D maybe TRBD1 (6 bases). Germline V CDR1 and CDR2: MDHEN, SYDVKM. V was trimmed by 2 bases and J by 2 bases, leaving 15 bases between them. CDR3 length: 17 residues. CDR3 DNA: TGTGCCAGCAGTTTAGACCTTGGGGGCTACAACACCGGGGAGCTGTTTTTT. This codes for CASSLDLGGYNTGELFF.

This clone has a single count. This chain uses TRBV7-9 with TRBJ1-6; D gene unclear. V was shortened by 3 bases and J by 0 bases, with 3 bases between the two germline ends. Germline V gene data show CDR1 as SEHNR and CDR2 as FQNEAQ (reference sequence). This CDR3 region has 14 residues. DNA for the CDR3: TGTGCCAGCAGCTTGACCTCCTATAATTCACCCCTCCACTTT. Residues: CASSLTSYNSPLHF.

With respect to this clone: The junction departs from the called germline gene at one end, perhaps through a read error. The chain couples TRBV19 to TRBJ2-7; 10 bases align to TRBD1. Germline CDR1 is LNHDA and CDR2 is SQIVND (reference sequence). The CDR3 is made up of 15 amino acids. CDR3 in amino acids: CASSRRDRGSDERYF. In nucleotides, the CDR3 is TGTGCCAGTAGCCGTCGGGACAGGGGAAGCGACGAGCGGTACTTC. Drawing the rest from reference TRBV19 and TRBJ2-7, the complete variable domain is DGGITQSPKYLFRKEGQNVTLSCEQNLNHDAMYWYRQDPGQGLRLIYYSQIVNDFQKGDIAEGYSVSREKKESFPLTVTSAQKNPTAFYLCASSRRDRGSDERYFGPGTRLTVT.

In its sample, this clone was seen once. The J gene is TRBJ1-6, the V gene TRBV7-3, with no clear D. Germline V gene data show CDR1 as SGHTA and CDR2 as FQGTGA. There are 15 residues in the CDR3. V was shortened by 5 bases and J by 9 bases, with 17 bases between the two germline ends. The CDR3 reads CASSDNSRLGSPLHF. The CDR3 bases are TGTGCCAGCAGCGACAACAGCCGACTAGGTTCACCCCTCCACTTT.

The chain recombines TRBV27 with TRBJ1-6, with D uncertain. CDR3 length: 15 residues. V lost 3 bases and J lost 3, with 9 bases in between. CDR1 MNHEY and CDR2 SMNVEV come from the germline V gene (reference sequence). The CDR3 region is CASSFQGYYNSPLHF. As DNA, the CDR3 is TGTGCCAGCAGTTTTCAAGGTTACTATAATTCACCCCTCCACTTT.

The chain couples TRBV5-4 to TRBJ1-2; no reliable D call. Trimming left V 0 bases short and J 1 base short, with 10 bases between. Germline V gives CDR1 SGHNT, CDR2 YYREEE (reference sequence). The CDR3 runs 15 residues. DNA of the CDR3: TGTGCCAGCAGCTTGGACGTGGGCGTTAACTATGGCTACACCTTC. Protein sequence: CASSLDVGVNYGYTF.

This chain joins TRBV9 and TRBJ2-3, with 12 bases matching TRBD2. The CDR3 loop spans 13 amino acids. Germline trimming cut 4 bases from V and 7 bases from J; bases unmatched to any gene: 1. Looked up from germline, CDR1 is SGDLS and CDR2 is YYNGEE. The CDR3 DNA sequence: TGTGCCAGCAGCCTAGCGGGGGGGCATACGCAGTATTTT. Protein sequence: CASSLAGGHTQYF.